Below, 18 T cell receptor beta chains from the same sample are listed, as sequenced in a study of human T cells and chemical hapten exposure (dated by TCRdb to the early 2020s). What this sample's time point label stands for: pre-sensitization, week 0. What the treatment or condition label conveys for this sample: therapeutic diphenylcyclopropenone sensitization with weekly scalp DPC. The library was built by means of RACE. Reads for this sample came from a NextSeq 500. The public reads were quality trimmed at Q25 with fastp and then assembled into clones with MiXCR by TCRdb, keeping productive beta chains. Rows are combined by CDR3 protein, so each entry shows the most common genes and DNA. The table for this sample lists more than 300,000 distinct CDR3 sequences; 4.5% to 6% of them were counted only once. 2.6% of the sample comes from the top ten. The material sequenced was whole blood, taken in connection with sensitization to the hapten diphenylcyclopropenone (DPC). These receptors all come from a woman in her forties or fifties with alopecia areata. Some clones in this sample may be carry-over from other donors' samples.

Ten or more counts support this clonotype. V usage is TRBV5-6 and J usage is TRBJ2-6, with TRBD2 matching over 8 bases. V lost 2 bases and J lost 1; bases outside the gene matches: 5. CDR1 SGHDT and CDR2 YYEEEE come from the germline V gene. This CDR3 has 17 amino acids. DNA of the CDR3: TGTGCCAGCAGCTTACTTAGCGGGGCGTCTGGGGCCAACGTCCTGACTTTC. As protein: CASSLLSGASGANVLTF.

This clonotype was seen ten or more times. The chain is built from TRBV18 and TRBJ2-1; unclear D gene. This CDR3 comprises 16 residues. Germline-derived CDR1 and CDR2 are KGHSH and LQKENI. With 2 bases removed from V and 0 bases from J, the gap between germline ends came to 11 bases. The CDR3, as DNA: TGTGCCAGCTCACCAAGGGCCCTGAGCTCCTACAATGAGCAGTTCTTC. This codes for CASSPRALSSYNEQFF.

This clonotype was observed a few times. The V gene is TRBV3-1, the J gene TRBJ2-1; no clear D gene. This CDR3 spans 15 amino acids. Germline CDR1 is LGHDT and CDR2 is YNNKEL (reference sequence). The V end lost 0 bases, the J end lost 0 bases, and 6 bases lay between the germline ends. The CDR3 region is CASSQDPNSYNEQFF. In DNA, the CDR3 is TGTGCCAGCAGCCAAGACCCAAACTCCTACAATGAGCAGTTCTTC.

This chain joins TRBV14 and TRBJ2-7; 9 positions agree with TRBD2. The CDR3 has 14 residues. The V gene end was trimmed by 1 base and the J gene end by 6 bases; junction bases not matched to a gene: 4. Germline values: CDR1 SGHDN, CDR2 FVKESK. The CDR3: CASSQVSGGTEQYF. The CDR3 DNA follows: TGTGCCAGCAGCCAAGTGAGCGGGGGGACCGAGCAGTACTTC.

In this sample, this clonotype turned up many times. The V gene is TRBV29-1, the J gene TRBJ1-1, with D unresolved. Trimming shortened V by 6 bases and J by 8 bases, and 7 bases separated the two germline ends. The germline V gene encodes CDR1 SQVTM and CDR2 ANQGSEA. The CDR3 length is 9 residues. CDR3 protein: CSVDMEAFF. Written as DNA, the CDR3 is TGCAGCGTAGACATGGAAGCTTTCTTT.

This clonotype was counted ten times or more. The rearrangement joins TRBV3-1 to TRBJ2-5; 7 positions agree with TRBD1. Germline CDR1 is LGHDT and CDR2 is YNNKEL (reference sequence). This CDR3 is built from 16 residues. After removal of 5 bases from V and 2 bases from J, the junction contained 11 bases not matched to a gene. DNA of the CDR3: TGTGCCAGCAGCTTTGCTTGGGACAGTATACAAGAGACCCAGTACTTC. Protein sequence: CASSFAWDSIQETQYF.

This clonotype was seen at least ten times. This chain links TRBV20-1 with TRBJ1-1, with no clear D. The CDR3 runs 11 residues. Germline CDR1 DFQATT, CDR2 SNEGSKA (reference sequence). Between the trimmed V and J ends, which lost 2 bases and 5 bases, there was a span of 6 bases. CDR3 nucleotide sequence: TGCAGTGCTAGACCTGGGACTGAAGCTTTCTTT. Protein sequence: CSARPGTEAFF.

This clonotype was seen many times. The chain has TRBV4-1 and TRBJ2-7; D is unclear. Germline V gene data show CDR1 as MGHRA and CDR2 as YSYEKL. The germline V and J ends were trimmed by 0 bases and 6 bases, with 9 bases remaining between them. CDR3 length: 13 amino acids. The CDR3 loop reads CASSQDDPAEQYF. The CDR3 DNA sequence: TGCGCCAGCAGCCAAGATGATCCCGCCGAGCAGTACTTC.

This clonotype has ten or more counts. The J gene is TRBJ1-5, the V gene TRBV24-1; D call uncertain. The CDR3 is 14 amino acids. V lost 4 bases, J lost 1 base, and 7 bases lay in between. The germline V gene encodes CDR1 KGHDR and CDR2 SFDVKD. CDR3 residues: CATSEDGSNQPQHF. CDR3 DNA sequence: TGTGCCACCAGTGAGGATGGGAGCAATCAGCCCCAGCATTTT.

The table lists this clonotype with a few counts. The chain joins TRBV6-1 to TRBJ1-1; the D is unclear. The CDR3 is 15 residues long. V lost 5 bases to trimming and J lost 0 bases, with 13 bases between them. Germline CDR1 is MNHNS and CDR2 is SASEGT. This chain's CDR3 is CASSFVSFMNTEAFF. In DNA, the CDR3 is TGTGCCAGCAGTTTCGTGAGTTTCATGAACACTGAAGCTTTCTTT.

The V gene is TRBV20-1, the J gene TRBJ1-6; D call uncertain. This CDR3 contains 15 residues. Germline V gene lookup returns CDR1 DFQATT and CDR2 SNEGSKA (reference sequence). Trimming stripped 3 bases from V and 0 bases from J, with 9 bases between. The DNA for the CDR3 is TGCAGTGCTAGCGCGGGTAGCTCCTATAATTCACCCCTCCACTTT. Encoded protein: CSASAGSSYNSPLHF.

This clonotype was seen only a few times. The J gene is TRBJ1-4, the V gene TRBV12-3 or TRBV12-4; D is unclear. The CDR3 runs 15 residues. V was pared by 5 bases and J by 3 bases, with 13 bases between. CDR3 nucleotides: TGTGCCAGCAGTCATCGACTCTTAGCTAATGAAAAACTGTTTTTT. It is translated as CASSHRLLANEKLFF.

This chain joins TRBV6-5 and TRBJ1-2, with a possible D match to TRBD1 (5 bases). The V gene's germline CDR1 is MNHEY and CDR2 SVGAGI. The length of the CDR3 is 16 residues. The V end was cut by 8 bases, the J end by 4 bases, with 23 bases between. The CDR3 DNA reads TGTGCCAGCTGGGGCGGGCGGGGCGCAGGGACCTATGGCTACACCTTC. Protein product: CASWGGRGAGTYGYTF.

In its sample, this clonotype was seen many times. The chain joins TRBV20-1 to TRBJ1-5; D may be TRBD1 (5 bases). CDR1 and CDR2 from the germline V gene are DFQATT and SNEGSKA (reference sequence). CDR3 length: 13 amino acids. The V and J ends lost 5 bases and 6 bases respectively, with 14 bases between them. CDR3 sequence: CSALLGQGQPQHF. The CDR3 region has the DNA TGCAGTGCTCTCTTAGGTCAGGGTCAGCCCCAGCATTTT.

This clonotype was picked up a small number of times. The V and J genes are TRBV9 and TRBJ1-2, with D possibly matching TRBD1 (5 bases). CDR3 length: 15 amino acids. Germline assignment: CDR1 SGDLS and CDR2 YYNGEE. Trimming removed 4 bases at V and 4 bases at J, with 17 bases between. CDR3 DNA: TGTGCCAGCAGCCCAGACCTTGACAGCCCCTATGGCTACACCTTC. Its translation: CASSPDLDSPYGYTF.

This clonotype has just a few counts. The chain carries TRBV12-3 or TRBV12-4 and TRBJ1-2; weak D call: TRBD1 (5 bases). Trimming shortened V by 0 bases and J by 8 bases, and 13 bases separated the two germline ends. This CDR3 has 14 amino acids. CDR3 bases: TGTGCCAGCAGTTTAGCCCTATCGGGGGACGGCTACACCTTC. Amino acid sequence: CASSLALSGDGYTF.

This clonotype was found a few times. J is TRBJ2-1 and V is TRBV18; TRBD2 matches at 10 bases. This CDR3 has 15 amino acids. J lost 9 bases, V lost 6 bases, and 11 bases had no gene match. The germline CDR1 and CDR2 sequences are KGHSH and LQKENI. CDR3 loop: CASSPAGGPTGEQFF. Written as DNA, the CDR3 is TGTGCCAGCTCGCCAGCGGGGGGGCCTACCGGTGAGCAGTTCTTC. The whole variable domain, filled in from reference TRBV18 and TRBJ2-1, reads NAGVMQNPRHLVRRRGQEARLRCSPMKGHSHVYWYRQLPEEGLKFMVYLQKENIIDESGMPKERFSAEFPKEGPSILRIQQVVRGDSAAYFCASSPAGGPTGEQFFGPGTRLTVL.

This clonotype was seen at least ten times. V usage is TRBV7-9 and J usage is TRBJ2-1, with D hard to call. This CDR3 has 12 amino acids. Germline V gene data show CDR1 as SEHNR and CDR2 as FQNEAQ (reference sequence). The germline V and J ends were trimmed by 3 bases and 7 bases, with 7 bases remaining between them. The CDR3 here is CASSFSRNEQFF. CDR3 bases: TGTGCCAGCAGCTTCTCTAGGAATGAGCAGTTCTTC.